This TCR beta chain is drawn from a study of cytomegalovirus exposure and HLA in healthy donors. V lost 5 bases and J 3 bases, leaving 11 bases between the germline ends. This CDR3 spans 13 amino acids. CDR1 and CDR2 (germline): SGHRS, YFSETQ. The PCR contained 60 Vbeta and 13 Jbeta primers. Produced via immunoSEQ multiplex PCR; TCRdb's table is partial and in-frame only. The top ten hold 6% to 7.5% of the sample, which has fewer than 95,000 clones, 85% seen once. Sequencing used PBMCs. The TCR originated in a middle-aged man in good health and CMV-seropositive. J is TRBJ1-2 and V is TRBV5-1, with D perhaps matching TRBD1 (6 bases). DNA for the CDR3: TGCGCCAGCAGGCGGGGGGCAGACTATGGCTACACCTTC. Its translation: CASRRGADYGYTF.